This T cell receptor beta chain stems from a study of cytomegalovirus exposure and HLA in healthy donors. Study outcomes and limitations: Most TCR sequences were seen very rarely across donors, but some public TCRs occurred in many. TCR beta chains numbering under 200 were designated cytomegalovirus-associated.

Germline V lookup: CDR1 MNHEY, CDR2 SMNVEV (reference sequence). The length of the CDR3 is 17 residues. Trimming removed 5 bases from V and 1 base from J; junction bases left unmatched: 5. In regard to this clone: Its antigen is unidentified.

Here immunoSEQ multiplex PCR was the method, and the copy in TCRdb shows in-frame clones only, minus some. Of 90,000 or so clones in the sample, about 85% were seen once. This chain joins TRBV27 and TRBJ2-5; 15 bases map to TRBD2. Sequencing was performed on PBMCs. The receptor comes from a man between 18 and 35 years old in good health and CMV-seropositive. The CDR3 is CASSSGLAGGIQETQYF. The CDR3 DNA reads TGTGCCAGCAGTAGCGGACTAGCGGGAGGGATCCAAGAGACCCAGTACTTC.